Following are 20 T cell receptor beta chains from one sample sequenced in a study of PD-1 blockade in classical Hodgkin lymphoma. Relapses following autologous stem cell transplantation were seen in all patients, with brentuximab vedotin exposure varying. The protocol was immunoSEQ multiplex PCR, while the TCRdb copy is restricted to in-frame clones and leaves out a portion. This table has over 25,000 clones, about 81% appearing once. Sequencing was performed on peripheral blood mononuclear cells (PBMCs), taken before the second cycle of nivolumab. The origin of the receptors is a human donor with classical Hodgkin lymphoma.

This clone was counted a few times. V and J are TRBV10-2 and TRBJ2-7, with TRBD1 identical over 7 bases. V was clipped by 7 bases and J by 5 bases; unmatched bases: 5. The length of the CDR3 is 12 residues. Germline V CDR1 and CDR2: WSHSY, SAAADI. The CDR3 DNA follows: TGCGCCAGCAAAGTCACAGGGGACGAGCAGTACTTC. Encoded protein: CASKVTGDEQYF.

The rearrangement links TRBV5-1 to TRBJ1-6, with D uncertain. The CDR3 loop spans 14 amino acids. The germline V gene has CDR1 SGHRS and CDR2 YFSETQ. Trimming left V 1 base short and J 5 bases short, with 7 bases between. The CDR3 DNA is TGCGCCAGCAGCTTGCTTGCGAATAATTCACCCCTCCACTTT. Protein sequence: CASSLLANNSPLHF.

The V and J genes are TRBV7-9 and TRBJ1-2; no reliable D call. V lost 2 bases, J lost 6 bases, and 10 bases lay in between. This CDR3 contains 13 residues. The germline gives CDR1 SEHNR, CDR2 FQNEAQ (reference sequence). The CDR3 DNA reads as TGTGCCAGCAGCTTAAGAGCGACGGATGGCTACACCTTC. It yields the protein CASSLRATDGYTF. The full variable domain, its missing parts supplied by reference TRBV7-9 and TRBJ1-2, is DTGVSQNPRHKITKRGQNVTFRCDPISEHNRLYWYRQTLGQGPEFLTYFQNEAQLEKSRLLSDRFSAERPKGSFSTLEIQRTEQGDSAMYLCASSLRATDGYTFGSGTRLTVV.

The chain employs TRBV14 and TRBJ2-2, with D unresolved. Germline values: CDR1 SGHDN, CDR2 FVKESK. There are 12 residues in the CDR3. The V and J ends lost 1 base and 7 bases respectively, with 4 bases between them. The CDR3 sequence is CASSQVHGELFF. The CDR3 nucleotides read TGTGCCAGCAGCCAAGTTCACGGGGAGCTGTTTTTT.

The V call is TRBV25-1, the J call TRBJ1-4; 10 bases match TRBD1. J gave up 3 bases and V 3 bases, and 10 bases lay outside the gene matches. The CDR3 contains 18 residues. Germline loops: CDR1 MGHDK, CDR2 SYGVNS. CDR3 sequence reads: CASSDSRTGGSANEKLFF. CDR3 coding DNA: TGTGCCAGCAGTGACTCGCGGACAGGGGGGAGCGCTAATGAAAAACTGTTTTTT.

This chain connects TRBV19 to TRBJ1-1, with a tentative D call TRBD1 (6 bases). This CDR3 contains 14 residues. Germline V gene data show CDR1 as LNHDA and CDR2 as SQIVND (reference sequence). The V and J ends lost 9 bases and 4 bases respectively, with 18 bases between them. The CDR3, as DNA: TGTGCCAGCCACCCACAGGGAAGTGGCACTGAAGCTTTCTTT. Protein sequence: CASHPQGSGTEAFF. Together with reference TRBV19 and TRBJ1-1, the CDR3 gives the full variable domain: DGGITQSPKYLFRKEGQNVTLSCEQNLNHDAMYWYRQDPGQGLRLIYYSQIVNDFQKGDIAEGYSVSREKKESFPLTVTSAQKNPTAFYLCASHPQGSGTEAFFGQGTRLTVV.

The chain employs TRBV18 and TRBJ1-5; TRBD1 agrees at 8 bases. Unmatched junction bases numbered 7, after V lost 3 bases and J lost 6 bases. Germline CDR1 reads KGHSH; CDR2 reads LQKENI. CDR3 length equals 15 residues. The chain's CDR3 is CASSPGQGGSQPQHF. CDR3 nucleotide sequence: TGTGCCAGCTCACCCGGACAGGGCGGGAGTCAGCCCCAGCATTTT.

The CDR3 nucleotides read TGTGCCAGCAGTTTGGCCACCCCGGGCGGCTATGGCTACACCTTC. Amino acid sequence: CASSLATPGGYGYTF. V gene TRBV28 combines with J gene TRBJ1-2; D gene unclear. Germline CDR1 is MDHEN and CDR2 is SYDVKM. V lost 3 bases and J 4 bases, leaving 15 bases between the germline ends. CDR3 length equals 15 residues.

V usage is TRBV2 and J usage is TRBJ2-7; maybe TRBD1 (6 bases). V gave up 6 bases and J gave up 3 bases, with 9 bases separating them. Germline CDR1 SNHLY, CDR2 FYNNEI. This CDR3 spans 12 amino acids. CDR3 loop: CASSQGGYEQYF. The CDR3 DNA reads as TGTGCCAGCAGCCAAGGGGGCTACGAGCAGTACTTC. Combining the CDR3 with reference TRBV2 and TRBJ2-7 gives the whole variable domain EPEVTQTPSHQVTQMGQEVILRCVPISNHLYFYWYRQILGQKVEFLVSFYNNEISEKSEIFDDQFSVERPDGSNFTLKIRSTKLEDSAMYFCASSQGGYEQYFGPGTRLTVT.

The gene calls are TRBV19 and TRBJ2-1, with TRBD1 matching over 8 bases. Germline loops: CDR1 LNHDA, CDR2 SQIVND (reference sequence). Germline trimming cut 7 bases from V and 0 bases from J; bases unmatched to any gene: 8. CDR3 size: 16 residues. CDR3 loop: CASIGGQASSYNEQFF. CDR3 coding DNA: TGTGCCAGTATCGGGGGACAGGCCTCCTCCTACAATGAGCAGTTCTTC.

This clone was seen a single time. The chain employs TRBV27 and TRBJ2-5; 8 bases match TRBD1. The CDR3 is made up of 17 amino acids. V shed 0 bases, J shed 4 bases, and the junction held 10 bases outside the gene matches. Per the germline V gene, CDR1 is MNHEY and CDR2 is SMNVEV (reference sequence). The DNA for the CDR3 is TGTGCCAGCAGTTTATCCATGCAGGGGGCCTCCCTAGAGACCCAGTACTTC. Amino acid sequence: CASSLSMQGASLETQYF.

The genes are TRBV28 and TRBJ2-7; possible D gene TRBD1, 6 bases. The CDR3 totals 14 residues. Trimming took off 6 bases at V and 5 bases at J, with 17 bases between the two ends. The germline gives CDR1 MDHEN, CDR2 SYDVKM. The CDR3 is CASRLLTQGNEQYF. The DNA for the CDR3 is TGTGCCAGCAGATTACTGACACAGGGTAACGAGCAGTACTTC.

J is TRBJ1-2 and V is TRBV7-9; no clear D gene. The CDR3 has 16 residues. Deletions cut 1 base from V and 4 bases from J, with 16 bases between. Germline lookup yields CDR1 SEHNR and CDR2 FQNEAQ (reference sequence). The CDR3 loop is CASSLGGADRPYGYTF. CDR3 in DNA: TGTGCCAGCAGCTTAGGGGGAGCAGATAGGCCCTATGGCTACACCTTC.

The CDR3 region has the DNA TGTGCCAGCAGCTTAGTGGGCGGGGGGCCCTACAATGAGCAGTTCTTC. Protein: CASSLVGGGPYNEQFF. The chain is built from TRBV11-1 and TRBJ2-1; the match to TRBD2 covers 8 bases. Trimming removed 1 base from V and 2 bases from J; junction bases left unmatched: 4. The CDR3 totals 16 residues. Germline CDR1 reads SGHAT; CDR2 reads FQDESV (reference sequence). Full variable domain (rest looked up from reference TRBV11-1 and TRBJ2-1): EAEVAQSPRYKITEKSQAVAFWCDPISGHATLYWYRQILGQGPELLVQFQDESVVDDSQLPKDRFSAERLKGVDSTLKIQPAELGDSAMYLCASSLVGGGPYNEQFFGPGTRLTVL.

The chain employs TRBV11-1 and TRBJ1-2, with D possibly TRBD1 on 5 matching bases. This CDR3 region has 12 residues. Germline V gene lookup returns CDR1 SGHAT and CDR2 FQDESV (reference sequence). With 3 bases removed from V and 8 bases from J, the gap between germline ends came to 10 bases. The CDR3 region is CASSFGAWGYTF. The CDR3 region has the DNA TGTGCCAGCAGCTTCGGGGCTTGGGGCTACACCTTC.

The V gene is TRBV6-6, the J gene TRBJ2-5; D gene uncertain. From germline, CDR1 is MNHNY and CDR2 SVGAGI (reference sequence). V lost 6 bases to trimming and J lost 2 bases, with 10 bases between them. This CDR3 has 13 residues. This CDR3 reads CASRKHEQETQYF. CDR3 sequence (DNA): TGTGCCAGCAGGAAACACGAACAAGAGACCCAGTACTTC.

This chain uses TRBV6-5 with TRBJ2-7, with D perhaps TRBD1 (6 bases). The CDR3 extends over 12 amino acids. Germline CDR1 MNHEY, CDR2 SVGAGI. Trimming pared 6 bases from V and 5 bases from J, leaving 11 bases between. CDR3 bases: TGTGCCAGCAGCTCAAACAGGGACGAGCAGTACTTC. It is translated as CASSSNRDEQYF.

This clone was counted only a few times. The V call is TRBV7-3, the J call TRBJ2-2; D is possibly TRBD1 (6 bases). The CDR3 is 13 amino acids. V lost 6 bases, J lost 6 bases, and 11 bases lay in between. Germline lookup yields CDR1 SGHTA and CDR2 FQGTGA. The CDR3 nucleotides read TGTGCCAGCAGTTCAGGGGATGCCGGGGAGCTGTTTTTT. It yields the protein CASSSGDAGELFF.

CDR3 amino acids: CASSRSVASGGSREQFF. The CDR3 nucleotides are TGTGCCAGCTCCCGCTCAGTCGCTAGCGGGGGATCCCGGGAGCAGTTCTTC. The chain couples TRBV18 to TRBJ2-1; the match to TRBD2 covers 10 bases. Trimming took 6 bases from V and 10 from J; bases not matched to a gene: 18. The CDR3 is 17 amino acids. CDR1 is KGHSH, CDR2 LQKENI, per germline.

This chain uses TRBV28 with TRBJ1-5; tentative D call: TRBD1 (6 bases). Germline assignment: CDR1 MDHEN and CDR2 SYDVKM. The CDR3 runs to 15 residues. Trimming took 3 bases from V and 3 from J, leaving 12 bases between them. Here the CDR3 reads CASSLGAFPNQPQHF. CDR3 nucleotide sequence: TGTGCCAGCAGTTTGGGGGCTTTTCCCAATCAGCCCCAGCATTTT.